The 25 T cell receptor beta chains below were found in one sample sequenced in a study of blood T cells in healthy people across ages. The second PCR ran roughly 6 to 11 cycles with a sample-barcoded 5' primer and J-beta primers. One entry per CDR3 protein, called by TCRdb with MiXCR from the 5' RACE reads. The table lists some 880,000 distinct CDR3 sequences, roughly 34% of them singletons. The specimen sequenced was blood. These receptors were taken from a man younger than 35 in good health.

This chain connects TRBV7-9 to TRBJ1-6; no clear D. V lost 6 bases and J lost 9, with 15 bases in between. The CDR3 is 14 residues long. Germline CDR1 reads SEHNR; CDR2 reads FQNEAQ (reference sequence). The CDR3 DNA sequence: TGTGCCAGCAGTTCGGGCCAGCGGGGTTCACCCCTCCACTTT. It encodes CASSSGQRGSPLHF.

A word on this clonotype: A much larger clone is a single base away; this may be a read error. The chain carries TRBV7-2 and TRBJ1-6; D is ambiguous. V lost 8 bases to trimming and J lost 3 bases, with 8 bases between them. The germline CDR1 and CDR2 sequences are SGHTA and FQGNSA. The CDR3 is 13 amino acids. CDR3 amino acids: CASVLGYNSPLHF. The CDR3 bases are TGTGCCAGCGTTCTGGGCTATAATTCACCCCTCCACTTT.

The chain has TRBV25-1 and TRBJ1-2, with D unresolved. This CDR3 contains 17 residues. The germline V gene has CDR1 MGHDK and CDR2 SYGVNS. V lost 4 bases and J lost 8, with 26 bases in between. The CDR3 region has the DNA TGTGCCAGCAGTGGGGTCTCGAGGGCACCCCGTGGAGGAGGCTACACCTTC. Its protein is CASSGVSRAPRGGGYTF.

The V gene is TRBV4-1, the J gene TRBJ1-1; D is ambiguous. The CDR3 sequence is 14 residues long. CDR1 is MGHRA and CDR2 is YSYEKL in the germline V gene. V lost 0 bases to trimming and J lost 5 bases, with 10 bases between them. This CDR3 reads CASSQEGFGTEAFF. DNA of the CDR3: TGCGCCAGCAGCCAAGAGGGGTTCGGGACTGAAGCTTTCTTT.

This rearrangement joins TRBV28 to TRBJ2-5, with 8 positions matching TRBD1. The DNA end is more similar to TRBJ2-7, so the J call may be wrong. This CDR3 spans 14 amino acids. Germline V gives CDR1 MDHEN, CDR2 SYDVKM. As DNA, the CDR3 is TGTGCCAGCCGCACCGGGACAGGACCTTACGAGCAGTACTTC. Translation: CASRTGTGPYEQYF.

Ten or more counts support this clonotype. The chain joins TRBV7-9 to TRBJ2-1; D is unclear. CDR3 size: 12 residues. V was trimmed by 4 bases and J by 8 bases, leaving 9 bases between them. Germline CDR1 is SEHNR and CDR2 is FQNEAQ (reference sequence). Written as DNA, the CDR3 is TGTGCCAGCAGCTCTCTACCCCATGAGCAGTTCTTC. This encodes CASSSLPHEQFF.

The table lists this clonotype with a count of one. One end of the junction varies from germline; a read error may be responsible. This chain links TRBV4-1 with TRBJ2-7; maybe TRBD2 (5 bases). This CDR3 comprises 16 residues. Per germline, CDR1 MGHRA and CDR2 YSYEKL. The CDR3 spells CASSQDFRTDYYELYF. In DNA, the CDR3 is TGCGCCAGCAGCCAAGATTTCCGGACTGACTACTACGAGCTGTACTTC.

This clonotype has more than one count but fewer than ten. The rearrangement joins TRBV12-3 or TRBV12-4 to TRBJ1-1; possible D gene TRBD1, 5 bases. This CDR3 contains 14 residues. Trimming cost V 6 bases and J 7 bases, with 18 bases left between them. The CDR3 loop reads CASSPRVRPIEAFF. The DNA of the CDR3 is TGTGCCAGCAGCCCCAGGGTTCGGCCGATTGAAGCTTTCTTT.

This CDR3 reads CASFAGEATDTQYF. For the CDR3, the DNA is TGCGCCAGCTTTGCTGGGGAGGCCACAGATACGCAGTATTTT. The chain combines TRBV5-1 with TRBJ2-3, with a possible D match to TRBD2 (6 bases). V lost 7 bases and J 2 bases, leaving 14 bases between the germline ends. The CDR3 sequence is 14 residues long. The germline V gene encodes CDR1 SGHRS and CDR2 YFSETQ.

V and J are TRBV27 and TRBJ1-1; D perhaps matches TRBD1 (5 bases). Deletions cut 7 bases from V and 0 bases from J, with 15 bases between. The germline gives CDR1 MNHEY, CDR2 SMNVEV (reference sequence). The CDR3 totals 15 residues. The CDR3 region has the DNA TGTGCCAGCACCCAGGGCCAACCCCTGAACACTGAAGCTTTCTTT. Its translation is CASTQGQPLNTEAFF.

This clonotype occurred once. This chain joins TRBV4-2 and TRBJ1-2; no definite D call. CDR3 length: 15 amino acids. Germline-derived CDR1 and CDR2 are LGHNA and YNFKEQ. Trimming removed 0 bases from V and 5 bases from J, with 13 bases in between. CDR3 nucleotide sequence: TGTGCCAGCAGCCAAGATGGGCGGTCAGGTTATGGCTACACCTTC. It encodes CASSQDGRSGYGYTF.

This clonotype is classed as medium-sized. The J gene is TRBJ2-3, the V gene TRBV4-3; D is ambiguous. The V gene's germline CDR1 is LGHNA and CDR2 YSLEER. This CDR3 spans 17 amino acids. The V end was cut by 0 bases, the J end by 2 bases, with 15 bases between. CDR3 protein: CASSQDPKQVYTDTQYF. DNA of the CDR3: TGCGCCAGCAGCCAAGATCCCAAGCAGGTATACACAGATACGCAGTATTTT.

This clonotype has at least ten counts. This chain links TRBV5-1 with TRBJ1-2, with D possibly being TRBD1 (6 bases). V shed 0 bases and J shed 7 bases, with 7 bases lying between them. Germline V gene data show CDR1 as SGHRS and CDR2 as YFSETQ. This CDR3 region has 12 residues. CDR3 amino acids: CASSLDRVGYTF. CDR3 nucleotide sequence: TGCGCCAGCAGCTTGGACAGGGTTGGCTACACCTTC.

The chain recombines TRBV4-1 with TRBJ2-3; D is unresolved. Trimming took off 1 base at V and 2 bases at J, with 7 bases between the two ends. Germline CDR1 and CDR2: MGHRA and YSYEKL. The CDR3 length is 14 residues. CDR3 region: CASSQGSITDTQYF. CDR3 bases: TGCGCCAGCAGCCAAGGGTCGATCACAGATACGCAGTATTTT.

This rearrangement joins TRBV30 to TRBJ1-6; no clear D. Germline lookup yields CDR1 GTSNPN and CDR2 SVGIG (reference sequence). Deletions cut 2 bases from V and 10 bases from J, with 12 bases between. The CDR3 totals 13 residues. This CDR3 is CAWSRQVQSPLHF. The CDR3 DNA sequence: TGTGCCTGGAGTCGGCAGGTACAGTCACCCCTCCACTTT. Complete variable domain (other parts from reference TRBV30 and TRBJ1-6): SQTIHQWPATLVQPVGSPLSLECTVEGTSNPNLYWYRQAAGRGLQLLFYSVGIGQISSEVPQNLSASRPQDRQFILSSKKLLLSDSGFYLCAWSRQVQSPLHFGNGTRLTVT.

The chain carries TRBV12-3 or TRBV12-4 and TRBJ2-3; a possible D gene is TRBD1 (5 bases). The V end was cut by 4 bases, the J end by 4 bases, with 9 bases between. The CDR3 contains 13 residues. CDR3 loop: CASSSIRADTQYF. CDR3 nucleotide sequence: TGTGCCAGCAGTTCTATCAGGGCAGATACGCAGTATTTT.

A note on this clonotype: A much bigger clone sits one base away, suggesting this may be a read error. The rearrangement joins TRBV10-3 to TRBJ1-1, with TRBD1 identical over 7 bases. The CDR3 contains 14 residues. V gave up 6 bases and J gave up 5 bases; unmatched junction bases: 9. In germline, CDR1 is ENHRY, CDR2 SYGVKD. CDR3 region: CAIRDYGQATEAFF. CDR3 nucleotides: TGTGCCATCAGGGACTACGGACAGGCGACTGAAGCTTTCTTT.

This clonotype was seen repeatedly, ten times or more. This chain uses TRBV4-3 with TRBJ2-1; 12 bases map to TRBD2. Trimming cost V 0 bases and J 4 bases; bases outside gene matches: 1. CDR3 length equals 16 residues. Germline V CDR1 and CDR2: LGHNA, YSLEER. The CDR3 sequence is CASSQDTSGGYNEQFF. The DNA for the CDR3 is TGCGCCAGCAGCCAAGATACTAGCGGGGGGTACAATGAGCAGTTCTTC.

The chain uses TRBV20-1 and TRBJ2-7, with 7 nucleotides matching TRBD1. This CDR3 is 14 amino acids long. CDR1 is DFQATT, CDR2 SNEGSKA, per germline (reference sequence). The junction had 5 bases not matched to a gene; V was cut back by 3 bases and J by 0 bases. The CDR3 spells CSARGDRVSYEQYF. In DNA form, the CDR3 reads TGCAGTGCTAGGGGGGACAGAGTCTCCTACGAGCAGTACTTC.

Notes on this clonotype: Germline and junction disagree at one end, which may indicate a read error. The CDR3 sequence is CAISESGQGFVYGCTF. The CDR3, as DNA: TGTGCCATCAGTGAGTCTGGGCAGGGCTTCGTCTATGGCTGCACCTTC. The rearrangement links TRBV10-3 to TRBJ1-2; D may be TRBD1 (5 bases). The germline gives CDR1 ENHRY, CDR2 SYGVKD. This CDR3 contains 16 residues.

This clonotype turned up a few times. The chain recombines TRBV20-1 with TRBJ1-5, with 9 nucleotides matching TRBD1. Germline CDR1 reads DFQATT; CDR2 reads SNEGSKA (reference sequence). V was clipped by 3 bases and J by 4 bases; unmatched bases: 10. This CDR3 contains 16 residues. CDR3 in amino acids: CSARGQGGSRNQPQHF. The CDR3 nucleotides read TGCAGTGCTAGGGGACAGGGAGGGAGCCGTAATCAGCCCCAGCATTTT.

This clonotype was observed a few times. The chain links TRBV16 to TRBJ1-1; D gene unclear. Germline lookup yields CDR1 KGHSY and CDR2 FQNENV. V lost 0 bases and J 7 bases, leaving 15 bases between the germline ends. The CDR3 has 15 amino acids. The CDR3 DNA reads TGTGCCAGCAGCCAATCTTCAGGTATCGGTTTTGAAGCTTTCTTT. Residues: CASSQSSGIGFEAFF.

V usage is TRBV9 and J usage is TRBJ2-1; D unresolved. CDR1 and CDR2 from the germline V gene are SGDLS and YYNGEE. The CDR3 has 14 amino acids. Trimming removed 0 bases from V and 13 bases from J, with 17 bases in between. CDR3 in amino acids: CASSVAITGETQFF. As DNA, the CDR3 is TGTGCCAGCAGCGTAGCAATTACGGGTGAGACCCAGTTCTTC.

The table lists this clonotype with many counts. The chain links TRBV28 to TRBJ1-2; 9 bases match TRBD1. This CDR3 has 14 residues. V shed 6 bases and J 8 bases; nucleotides not matched to a gene: 10. CDR1 MDHEN and CDR2 SYDVKM come from the germline V gene. CDR3 residues: CASSSQGATVGYTF. The CDR3 DNA sequence: TGTGCCAGCAGCTCACAGGGGGCCACGGTCGGCTACACCTTC.

The genes are TRBV12-3 or TRBV12-4 and TRBJ1-1, with 7 bases that match TRBD1. Losses at the gene ends were 6 bases for V and 11 bases for J; bases not matched to a gene: 12. This CDR3 has 13 residues. CDR3 protein: CASSRDRAHRAFF. The CDR3 nucleotides are TGTGCCAGCAGCCGTGACAGGGCCCATAGGGCTTTCTTT.